This T cell receptor (beta chain) was identified during a study of B cell selection in AIRE deficiency. CDR1 and CDR2 from the germline V gene are SGHTA and FQGTGA. The CDR3 runs 16 residues. The V and J ends lost 5 bases and 6 bases, in that order; junction bases with no gene match: 11. Regulatory T cells were sorted as CD4+CD25hiCD127low/negative cells. The method was immunoSEQ multiplex PCR; TCRdb's version includes in-frame clones alone and lacks a portion of them. The sample comprises about 14,000 clones, 93% of which are singletons, and 1.1% rests with the top ten. Whole-study findings and limits: Patient Tconv cells held roughly 28% of Treg sequences shared by healthy donors.

About this clone itself: Its antigen is not known.

V is TRBV7-3 and J is TRBJ2-2; 8 bases match TRBD1. The sequence derives from a human donor with AIRE deficiency. Sequenced sample: Tregs sorted from PBMCs. Here the CDR3 DNA reads TGTGCCAGCAGCCCAGACAGGGGAGGTTGGGCCGGGGAGCTGTTTTTT. This gives the protein CASSPDRGGWAGELFF.